These T cell receptor beta chains were read from a single sample in a study of regulatory T cells in long-lasting Graves disease. One entry per CDR3 protein results from TCRdb running MiXCR on the multiplex PCR reads. The sample lists under 450,000 distinct CDR3 sequences, about 10% seen once, with 18% in the top ten. These same data were also listed under a study on T cells in Graves' hyperthyroidism and ophthalmopathy.

The source material was peripheral blood mononuclear cells (PBMCs), sampled at new diagnosis, from a patient treated with antithyroid drugs. The receptors were gathered from a woman aged 18 to 35 with Graves disease. CDR3s include the opening cysteine and the closing phenylalanine or tryptophan. D genes are given only for firm matches. Clone size appears in some rows only: once, few, many, or a class for an expanded clone.

j_call: TRBJ2-1; d_call: TRBD2; v_call: TRBV19; clone_size: .; cdr3_aa: CASSNIAGGSDEQFF; cdr3_nt: TGTGCCAGTAGTAACATAGCGGGAGGCTCGGATGAGCAGTTCTTC
j_call: TRBJ2-2; d_call: .; v_call: TRBV11-2; clone_size: many; cdr3_aa: CASSLFRLLPGELFF; cdr3_nt: TGTGCCAGCAGCTTATTCCGGCTCCTCCCCGGGGAGCTGTTTTTT
j_call: TRBJ2-5; d_call: .; v_call: TRBV27; clone_size: many; cdr3_aa: CASSLISAPKETQYF; cdr3_nt: TGTGCCAGCAGTTTAATAAGCGCCCCAAAAGAGACCCAGTACTTC
j_call: TRBJ2-1; d_call: .; v_call: TRBV20-1; clone_size: many; cdr3_aa: CSAVVASYNEQFF; cdr3_nt: TGCAGTGCTGTTGTAGCTTCCTACAATGAGCAGTTCTTC
j_call: TRBJ2-7; d_call: TRBD2; v_call: TRBV4-1; clone_size: .; cdr3_aa: CASSQVRLAISSEQYF; cdr3_nt: TGCGCCAGCAGCCAAGTTCGACTAGCTATTAGTTCGGAGCAGTACTTC
j_call: TRBJ1-6; d_call: .; v_call: TRBV29-1; clone_size: few; cdr3_aa: CSVRFGSNNSPLHF; cdr3_nt: TGCAGCGTCCGTTTTGGGAGTAATAATTCACCCCTCCACTTT
j_call: TRBJ2-1; d_call: .; v_call: TRBV11-3; clone_size: many; cdr3_aa: CASTRGGGRVDEQFF; cdr3_nt: TGTGCCAGCACCAGGGGGGGGGGACGTGTGGATGAGCAGTTCTTC
j_call: TRBJ1-5; d_call: TRBD1; v_call: TRBV6-1; clone_size: many; cdr3_aa: CASSQITGTGLNQPQHF; cdr3_nt: TGTGCCAGCAGTCAAATCACAGGGACAGGGCTCAATCAGCCCCAGCATTTT
j_call: TRBJ1-1; d_call: .; v_call: TRBV7-8; clone_size: many; cdr3_aa: CASSQDPTEAFF; cdr3_nt: TGTGCCAGCAGCCAAGATCCCACTGAAGCTTTCTTT
j_call: TRBJ2-7; d_call: TRBD1; v_call: TRBV5-1; clone_size: many; cdr3_aa: CASSLHPFRDSLYEQYF; cdr3_nt: TGCGCCAGCAGCCTTCATCCTTTCAGGGACAGCCTATACGAGCAGTACTTC
j_call: TRBJ2-3; d_call: .; v_call: TRBV29-1; clone_size: many; cdr3_aa: CSVEDRVLASQLPDTQYF; cdr3_nt: TGCAGCGTTGAAGATCGGGTGTTGGCTAGCCAGCTCCCAGATACGCAGTATTTT
j_call: TRBJ2-7; d_call: TRBD2; v_call: TRBV6-2/TRBV6-3; clone_size: many; cdr3_aa: CASSYSAGGPREQYF; cdr3_nt: TGTGCCAGCAGTTACTCGGCGGGAGGGCCCCGCGAGCAGTACTTC
j_call: TRBJ2-1; d_call: TRBD2; v_call: TRBV7-6; clone_size: many; cdr3_aa: CASSLSGGLNSYNEQFF; cdr3_nt: TGTGCCAGCAGCTTGAGCGGGGGGCTTAACTCCTACAATGAGCAGTTCTTC
j_call: TRBJ1-4; d_call: .; v_call: TRBV28; clone_size: many; cdr3_aa: CASSFLGLNEKLFF; cdr3_nt: TGTGCCAGCAGTTTCCTAGGCCTTAATGAAAAACTGTTTTTT
j_call: TRBJ2-7; d_call: .; v_call: TRBV5-1; clone_size: many; cdr3_aa: CASSLDGVSSYEQYF; cdr3_nt: TGCGCCAGCAGCTTGGACGGGGTAAGCTCCTACGAGCAGTACTTC
j_call: TRBJ1-5; d_call: TRBD1; v_call: TRBV5-1; clone_size: few; cdr3_aa: CASSTRTGGKNSNQPQHF; cdr3_nt: TGCGCCAGCAGCACGAGGACAGGGGGGAAAAATAGCAATCAGCCCCAGCACTTT
j_call: TRBJ2-3; d_call: TRBD1; v_call: TRBV6-2/TRBV6-3; clone_size: many; cdr3_aa: CASSPPWGTGGITDTQYF; cdr3_nt: TGTGCCAGCAGCCCCCCATGGGGGACAGGGGGCATAACAGATACGCAGTATTTT